The 28 T cell receptor beta chains reported below all come from one sample, sequenced in a study of T cells in Graves' hyperthyroidism and ophthalmopathy. Amplification targeted TCR beta CDR3 regions from RNA transcripts. Initially, a first-round RT-PCR of the TCR CDR3 employed the HTBI primer set. Each CDR3 protein gets one entry after TCRdb re-called the multiplex PCR reads with MiXCR. The sample shows roughly 380,000 distinct CDR3 sequences, roughly 13% of them seen only once. The sequencing sample was made of blood. The source of these receptors is a woman in her sixties with Graves' hyperthyroidism.

This chain uses TRBV6-1 with TRBJ1-1; 7 nucleotides line up with TRBD1. The germline V gene has CDR1 MNHNS and CDR2 SASEGT. The CDR3 has 15 residues. Trimming took 9 bases from V and 2 from J; bases not matched to a gene: 12. CDR3 in DNA: TGTGCCAGTGACAACTTGGGACAGTACAACACTGAAGCTTTCTTT. Its protein product is CASDNLGQYNTEAFF.

This clonotype was detected ten times or more. The chain recombines TRBV7-8 with TRBJ2-7, with a tentative D call TRBD2 (5 bases). V was cut by 4 bases and J by 3 bases, with 10 bases left in between. From germline, CDR1 is SGHVS and CDR2 FQNEAQ. The CDR3 loop spans 13 amino acids. The CDR3 region is CASSSGNNYEQYF. In nucleotides, the CDR3 is TGTGCCAGCAGCTCCGGGAACAACTACGAGCAGTACTTC.

This clonotype was seen many times. J is TRBJ1-4 and V is TRBV5-1; TRBD1 is a possible D gene (5 bases). This CDR3 is built from 15 residues. Germline-derived CDR1 and CDR2 are SGHRS and YFSETQ. The germline V and J ends were trimmed by 0 bases and 8 bases, with 14 bases remaining between them. CDR3 nucleotides: TGCGCCAGCAGCTTGGCCTCGGGGGGGACGGAAAAACTGTTTTTT. This sequence encodes CASSLASGGTEKLFF.

This rearrangement joins TRBV5-1 to TRBJ1-2, with TRBD1 identical over 7 bases. V dropped 4 bases and J dropped 2; count of bases not matched to a gene: 11. Germline-derived CDR1 and CDR2 are SGHRS and YFSETQ. The CDR3 length is 16 residues. CDR3 DNA: TGCGCCAGCAGCCCCCGGACAGGAGCCAAGAACTATGGCTACACCTTC. Its translation is CASSPRTGAKNYGYTF.

On this clonotype itself: This clone may be a read error of a much larger clone one base away. The chain carries TRBV3-1 and TRBJ2-7; D may be TRBD2 (6 bases). Looked up from germline, CDR1 is LGHDT and CDR2 is YNNKEL (reference sequence). This CDR3 comprises 14 residues. V was pared by 5 bases and J by 3 bases, with 14 bases between. CDR3 loop: CASSEVATSYEQYF. The CDR3 DNA reads as TGTGCCAGCAGCGAAGTTGCGACTAGCTACGAGCAGTACTTC.

With respect to this clonotype: This may come from a read error, since a much larger clone is one base off. The chain joins TRBV9 to TRBJ2-5, with 15 bases aligning to TRBD2. This CDR3 has 16 amino acids. Germline V gene lookup returns CDR1 SGDLS and CDR2 YYNGEE. CDR3 DNA: TGTGCCAGCAGCGACCCGGGACTAGCGGGAGGAGAGACCCGGTACTTC. Its protein product is CASSDPGLAGGETRYF.

This clonotype was detected many times. The chain has TRBV5-5 and TRBJ2-5; D is uncertain. This CDR3 contains 15 residues. The V end lost 1 base, the J end lost 1 base, and 11 bases lay between the germline ends. Per germline, CDR1 SGHKS and CDR2 YYEKEE (reference sequence). The CDR3 protein is CASSLLGWGQETQYF. The CDR3 DNA is TGTGCCAGCAGCTTGTTGGGTTGGGGCCAAGAGACCCAGTACTTC.

There are many counts of this clonotype. The chain combines TRBV28 with TRBJ2-3, with TRBD2 matching over 16 bases. The CDR3 is 18 residues long. Germline CDR1 MDHEN, CDR2 SYDVKM. V shed 4 bases, J shed 2 bases, and the junction held 6 bases outside the gene matches. CDR3 sequence: CASSSSGTSGRVTDTQYF. CDR3 nucleotides: TGTGCCAGCAGTTCATCCGGGACTAGCGGGAGGGTCACAGATACGCAGTATTTT.

In this sample, this clonotype turned up many times. V gene TRBV20-1 combines with J gene TRBJ2-3; TRBD2 is a possible D gene (6 bases). V lost 5 bases to trimming and J lost 0 bases, with 9 bases between them. The CDR3 sequence is 13 residues long. Germline V lookup: CDR1 DFQATT, CDR2 SNEGSKA (reference sequence). The CDR3 coding sequence is TGCAGTGCTGGAAGCGGGAGCACAGATACGCAGTATTTT. Translation: CSAGSGSTDTQYF.

V gene TRBV5-1 combines with J gene TRBJ2-5; D is uncertain. The CDR3 is 14 amino acids. The ends were cut back, 3 bases at V and 2 bases at J, with 11 bases in the middle. Germline-derived CDR1 and CDR2 are SGHRS and YFSETQ. This CDR3 is CASSSGGLQETQYF. In nucleotides, the CDR3 is TGCGCCAGCAGCTCGGGTGGATTACAAGAGACCCAGTACTTC. The whole variable domain, remainder taken from reference TRBV5-1 and TRBJ2-5, is KAGVTQTPRYLIKTRGQQVTLSCSPISGHRSVSWYQQTPGQGLQFLFEYFSETQRNKGNFPGRFSGRQFSNSRSEMNVSTLELGDSALYLCASSSGGLQETQYFGPGTRLLVL.

The sample holds a few counts of this clonotype. The chain employs TRBV12-3 or TRBV12-4 and TRBJ2-4, with 13 bases aligning to TRBD2. V gave up 6 bases and J gave up 7 bases; unmatched junction bases: 0. There are 13 residues in the CDR3. CDR3 in DNA: TGTGCCAGCAGGACTAGCGGGAGGAACATTCAGTACTTC. The encoded protein is CASRTSGRNIQYF.

The chain combines TRBV19 with TRBJ2-3, with D perhaps TRBD2 (6 bases). Trimming removed 8 bases at V and 0 bases at J, with 18 bases between. Germline CDR1 is LNHDA and CDR2 is SQIVND (reference sequence). The length of the CDR3 is 16 residues. CDR3 sequence reads: CASSERAYRSTDTQYF. The CDR3 coding sequence is TGTGCCAGTTCTGAGCGGGCCTATAGGAGCACAGATACGCAGTATTTT.

In this sample, this clonotype turned up many times. The V gene is TRBV12-3 or TRBV12-4, the J gene TRBJ2-7; D may be TRBD2 (5 bases). This CDR3 has 14 residues. Trimming took 6 bases from V and 7 from J, leaving 19 bases between them. The CDR3 bases are TGTGCCAGCAGCCCTTATAGGGTCTCGGGAGAGCAGTACTTC. Residues: CASSPYRVSGEQYF.

This chain uses TRBV27 with TRBJ2-1, with TRBD2 matching over 10 bases. The CDR3 spans 18 residues. With 4 bases clipped from V and 4 bases from J, the junction kept 13 bases outside the gene matches. Germline V gene data show CDR1 as MNHEY and CDR2 as SMNVEV (reference sequence). The CDR3 region has the DNA TGTGCCAGCAGTTCCAGACCAGCGGGAGGGCCGAGATACAATGAGCAGTTCTTC. It codes for CASSSRPAGGPRYNEQFF.

This clonotype was seen many times. Written as DNA, the CDR3 is TGTGCCAGCAGCCCCGGGACAGGGGTAACAGATACGCAGTATTTT. Its protein is CASSPGTGVTDTQYF. The chain carries TRBV11-2 and TRBJ2-3, with TRBD1 matching 10 bases. CDR1 SGHAT and CDR2 FQNNGV come from the germline V gene. The V and J ends lost 5 bases and 3 bases, in that order; junction bases with no gene match: 5. The CDR3 totals 15 residues.

This clonotype was seen only a few times. V usage is TRBV19 and J usage is TRBJ1-4; perhaps TRBD1 as D (6 bases). Deletions cut 5 bases from V and 7 bases from J, with 17 bases between. Germline-derived CDR1 and CDR2 are LNHDA and SQIVND (reference sequence). The CDR3 is made up of 15 amino acids. CDR3: CASSRFWGRGEKLFF. The CDR3, as DNA: TGTGCCAGTAGTCGATTTTGGGGGCGGGGTGAAAAACTGTTTTTT.

This clonotype was counted only a few times. The chain uses TRBV18 and TRBJ1-1; no reliable D call. The CDR3 is 13 amino acids. Germline CDR1 and CDR2: KGHSH and LQKENI. The ends were cut back, 6 bases at V and 3 bases at J, with 11 bases in the middle. The CDR3 coding sequence is TGTGCCAGCTCTCAAGGACGGGACACTGAAGCTTTCTTT. This sequence encodes CASSQGRDTEAFF.

The rearrangement uses TRBV4-1 and TRBJ1-3, with 8 positions matching TRBD1. The CDR3 is made up of 17 amino acids. Germline loops: CDR1 MGHRA, CDR2 YSYEKL. V lost 2 bases, J lost 4 bases, and 10 bases stayed unmatched. The CDR3 reads CASSQPTQGARGNTIYF. Here the CDR3 DNA reads TGCGCCAGCAGCCAACCCACCCAGGGGGCGAGAGGAAACACCATATATTTT.

This clonotype was counted a few times. This sequence joins TRBV6-1 and TRBJ2-2; TRBD1 matches at 7 bases. The CDR3 sequence is 13 residues long. The V segment lost 6 bases and the J segment 7 bases; nucleotides outside the gene matches: 5. Germline CDR1 and CDR2: MNHNS and SASEGT. Written as DNA, the CDR3 is TGTGCCAGCAGCGACAGGGTTGTCGGGGAGCTGTTTTTT. This gives the protein CASSDRVVGELFF.

The chain joins TRBV6-5 to TRBJ2-1; D is ambiguous. Germline lookup yields CDR1 MNHEY and CDR2 SVGAGI. The germline V and J ends were trimmed by 2 bases and 2 bases, with 10 bases remaining between them. The CDR3 loop spans 15 amino acids. DNA of the CDR3: TGTGCCAGCAGTTACGCAGAGGCCCCCTACAATGAGCAGTTCTTC. Translating it yields CASSYAEAPYNEQFF.

The chain is built from TRBV20-1 and TRBJ2-1, with TRBD2 as a possible D gene (6 bases). The germline CDR1 and CDR2 sequences are DFQATT and SNEGSKA (reference sequence). This CDR3 spans 13 amino acids. The V and J ends lost 8 bases and 1 base respectively, with 12 bases between them. The CDR3 sequence is CSSGVTSYNEQFF. The CDR3 nucleotides read TGCAGTTCGGGAGTGACGTCCTACAATGAGCAGTTCTTC.

This clonotype was counted at least ten times. This chain links TRBV2 with TRBJ1-1, with D perhaps matching TRBD1 (5 bases). The length of the CDR3 is 14 residues. V dropped 1 base and J dropped 7 bases, with 13 bases sitting between them. Germline lookup yields CDR1 SNHLY and CDR2 FYNNEI. The CDR3 DNA is TGTGCCAGCAGTGAAGACAGGCTACCCCTTGAAGCTTTCTTT. This encodes CASSEDRLPLEAFF.

This clonotype was seen a few times. The rearrangement joins TRBV14 to TRBJ2-3; no reliable D call. Trimming took off 2 bases at V and 4 bases at J, with 10 bases between the two ends. CDR1 and CDR2 (germline): SGHDN, FVKESK. The CDR3 totals 14 residues. CDR3 region: CASSQTLGADTQYF. As DNA, the CDR3 is TGTGCCAGCAGCCAAACGTTGGGCGCAGATACGCAGTATTTT.

The V call is TRBV12-3 or TRBV12-4, the J call TRBJ2-1; D may correspond to TRBD1 or TRBD2 (5 bases each). The germline V and J ends were trimmed by 5 bases and 6 bases, with 17 bases remaining between them. The CDR3 has 15 amino acids. CDR3 region: CASSLGTPSRNEQFF. CDR3 in DNA: TGTGCCAGCAGTCTTGGGACCCCTTCCCGCAATGAGCAGTTCTTC.

The chain joins TRBV25-1 to TRBJ1-2, with unresolved D. This CDR3 contains 12 residues. Trimming took off 4 bases at V and 4 bases at J, with 7 bases between the two ends. From germline, CDR1 is MGHDK and CDR2 SYGVNS. CDR3 in DNA: TGTGCCAGCAGTGTACAGTTCTATGGCTACACCTTC. Its protein product is CASSVQFYGYTF.

There are many counts of this clonotype. The chain employs TRBV2 and TRBJ2-7; possibly TRBD2 for D (6 bases). The CDR3 has 14 amino acids. Germline V gives CDR1 SNHLY, CDR2 FYNNEI. The V and J ends lost 10 bases and 3 bases respectively, with 19 bases between them. The CDR3 sequence is CATGTGAGGYEQYF. The CDR3 DNA sequence: TGTGCCACCGGGACTGGAGCGGGTGGCTACGAGCAGTACTTC.

This clonotype has only a few counts. This chain uses TRBV5-1 with TRBJ1-1, with D perhaps TRBD1 (5 bases). The V gene lost 4 bases and the J gene lost 1 base, with 14 bases spanning the gap. The CDR3 is made up of 15 amino acids. Germline CDR1 and CDR2: SGHRS and YFSETQ. CDR3 in DNA: TGCGCCAGCAGCGCGAGACAGATCACGAACACTGAAGCTTTCTTT. Residues: CASSARQITNTEAFF.

The chain couples TRBV14 to TRBJ1-5; possibly TRBD1 for D (6 bases). This CDR3 region has 15 residues. The V end lost 3 bases, the J end lost 6 bases, and 15 bases lay between the germline ends. Germline assignment: CDR1 SGHDN and CDR2 FVKESK. The CDR3 loop is CASSQSGTRGQPQHF. The CDR3 coding sequence is TGTGCCAGCAGCCAGTCCGGCACCAGGGGTCAGCCCCAGCATTTT.